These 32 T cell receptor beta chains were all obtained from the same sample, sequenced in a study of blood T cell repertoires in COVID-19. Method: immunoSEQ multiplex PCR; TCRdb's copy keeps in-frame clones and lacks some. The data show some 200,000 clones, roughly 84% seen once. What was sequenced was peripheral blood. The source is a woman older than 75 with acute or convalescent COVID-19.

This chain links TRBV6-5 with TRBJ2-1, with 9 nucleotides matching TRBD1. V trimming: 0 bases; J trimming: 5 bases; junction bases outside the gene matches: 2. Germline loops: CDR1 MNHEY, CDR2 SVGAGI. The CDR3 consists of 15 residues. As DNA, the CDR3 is TGTGCCAGCAGTTACTCCGGACAGGGGCACAATGAGCAGTTCTTC. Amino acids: CASSYSGQGHNEQFF.

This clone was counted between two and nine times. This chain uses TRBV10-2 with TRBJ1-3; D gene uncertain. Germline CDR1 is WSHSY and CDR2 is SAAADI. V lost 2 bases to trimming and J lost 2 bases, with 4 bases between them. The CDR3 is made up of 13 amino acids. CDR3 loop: CASSEGPGNTIYF. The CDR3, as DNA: TGCGCCAGCAGTGAGGGCCCTGGAAACACCATATATTTT.

CDR3 DNA sequence: TGTGCCAGCAGCTTAGGCAGGGGCAATCAGCCCCAGCATTTT. This gives the protein CASSLGRGNQPQHF. The J gene is TRBJ1-5, the V gene TRBV7-9, with a weak D call TRBD1 (5 bases). CDR1 and CDR2 from the germline V gene are SEHNR and FQNEAQ (reference sequence). The germline V and J ends were trimmed by 1 base and 2 bases, with 6 bases remaining between them. The CDR3 length is 14 residues. Variable domain in full (rest from reference TRBV7-9 and TRBJ1-5): DTGVSQNPRHKITKRGQNVTFRCDPISEHNRLYWYRQTLGQGPEFLTYFQNEAQLEKSRLLSDRFSAERPKGSFSTLEIQRTEQGDSAMYLCASSLGRGNQPQHFGDGTRLSIL.

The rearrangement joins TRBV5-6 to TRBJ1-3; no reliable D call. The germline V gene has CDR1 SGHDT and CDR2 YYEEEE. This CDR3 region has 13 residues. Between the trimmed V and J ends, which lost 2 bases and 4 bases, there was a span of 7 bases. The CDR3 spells CASSFARGNTIYF. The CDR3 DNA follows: TGTGCCAGCAGCTTTGCGAGGGGAAACACCATATATTTT.

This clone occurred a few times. The CDR3 coding sequence is TGTGCCAGCTCCCCATGGGCTAGCGGCGGTGGGACCGGGGAGCTGTTTTTT. Its protein product is CASSPWASGGGTGELFF. V and J are TRBV3-1 (or the pseudogene TRBV3-2) and TRBJ2-2; 7 nucleotides agree with TRBD2. This CDR3 spans 17 amino acids. The germline gives CDR1 LGHDT, CDR2 YNNKEL (reference sequence). J was trimmed by 5 bases and V by 8 bases; bases with no gene match: 17.

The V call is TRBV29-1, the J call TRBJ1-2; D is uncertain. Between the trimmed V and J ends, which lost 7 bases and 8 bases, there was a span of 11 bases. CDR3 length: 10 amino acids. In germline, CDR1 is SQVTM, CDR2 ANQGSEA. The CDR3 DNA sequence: TGCAGCGCCGGTGAGGGCGGCTACACCTTC. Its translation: CSAGEGGYTF.

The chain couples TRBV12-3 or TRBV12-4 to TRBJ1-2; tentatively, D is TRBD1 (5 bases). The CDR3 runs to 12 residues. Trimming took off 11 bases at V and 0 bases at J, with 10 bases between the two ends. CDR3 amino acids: CASGNSNYGYTF. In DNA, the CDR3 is TGTGCCTCAGGGAATTCTAACTATGGCTACACCTTC.

CDR3 in amino acids: CASSVEGNPNEKLFF. The CDR3 nucleotides read TGTGCCAGCAGCGTAGAGGGGAACCCTAATGAAAAACTGTTTTTT. The chain is built from TRBV9 and TRBJ1-4, with a possible D match to TRBD1 (5 bases). The CDR3 spans 15 residues. Per the germline V gene, CDR1 is SGDLS and CDR2 is YYNGEE. With 0 bases removed from V and 3 bases from J, the gap between germline ends came to 9 bases.

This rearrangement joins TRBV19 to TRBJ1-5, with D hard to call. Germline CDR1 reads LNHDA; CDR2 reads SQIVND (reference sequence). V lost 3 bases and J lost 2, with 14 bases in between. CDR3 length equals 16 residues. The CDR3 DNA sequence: TGTGCCAGTAGTATCGATCGGGAAGGAGGCAATCAGCCCCAGCATTTT. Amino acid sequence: CASSIDREGGNQPQHF.

The CDR3 here is CASTLAGSTKNIQYF. The CDR3, as DNA: TGTGCCAGCACCCTAGCGGGGTCCACCAAAAACATTCAGTACTTC. The chain has TRBV6-5 and TRBJ2-4, with 9 bases lining up with TRBD2. Trimming at V came to 7 bases and at J to 2 bases, leaving 6 bases not matched to a gene. The CDR3 loop spans 15 amino acids. The germline gives CDR1 MNHEY, CDR2 SVGAGI.

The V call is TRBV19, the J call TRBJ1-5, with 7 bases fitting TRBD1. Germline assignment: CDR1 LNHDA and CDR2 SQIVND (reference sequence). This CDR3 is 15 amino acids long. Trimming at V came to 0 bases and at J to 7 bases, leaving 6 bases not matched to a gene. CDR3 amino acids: CASSIETAGGQPQHF. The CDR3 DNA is TGTGCCAGTAGTATAGAGACGGCAGGGGGGCAGCCCCAGCATTTT.

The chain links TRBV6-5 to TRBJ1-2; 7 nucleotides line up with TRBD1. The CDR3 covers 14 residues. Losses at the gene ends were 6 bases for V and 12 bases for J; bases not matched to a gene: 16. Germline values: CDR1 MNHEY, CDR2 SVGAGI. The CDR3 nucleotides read TGTGCCAGCAGCCCAGATCGGGACAGCCTCCACCACACCTTC. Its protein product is CASSPDRDSLHHTF.

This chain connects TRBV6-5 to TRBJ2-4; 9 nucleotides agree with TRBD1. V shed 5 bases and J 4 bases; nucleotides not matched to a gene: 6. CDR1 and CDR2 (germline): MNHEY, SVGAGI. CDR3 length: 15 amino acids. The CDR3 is CASSNLGQGKNIQYF. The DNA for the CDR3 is TGTGCCAGCAGTAACCTTGGACAGGGGAAAAACATTCAGTACTTC.

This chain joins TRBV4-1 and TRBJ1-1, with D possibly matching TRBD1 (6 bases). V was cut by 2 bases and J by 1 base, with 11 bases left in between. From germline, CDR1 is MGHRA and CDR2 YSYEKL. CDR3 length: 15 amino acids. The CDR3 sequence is CASSQPARGNTEAFF. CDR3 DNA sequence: TGCGCCAGCAGCCAACCCGCCAGGGGGAACACTGAAGCTTTCTTT.

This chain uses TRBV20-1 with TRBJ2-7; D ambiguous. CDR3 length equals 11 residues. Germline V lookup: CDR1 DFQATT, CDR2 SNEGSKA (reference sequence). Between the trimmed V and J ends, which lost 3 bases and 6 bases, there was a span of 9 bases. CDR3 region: CSASPGVEQYF. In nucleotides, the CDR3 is TGCAGTGCTAGCCCGGGTGTCGAGCAGTACTTC.

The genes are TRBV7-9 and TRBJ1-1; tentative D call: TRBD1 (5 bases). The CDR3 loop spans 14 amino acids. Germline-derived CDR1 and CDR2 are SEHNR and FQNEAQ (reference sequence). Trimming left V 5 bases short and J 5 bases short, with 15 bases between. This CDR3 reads CASSPPGRGTEAFF. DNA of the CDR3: TGTGCCAGCAGCCCCCCGGGGCGGGGGACTGAAGCTTTCTTT.

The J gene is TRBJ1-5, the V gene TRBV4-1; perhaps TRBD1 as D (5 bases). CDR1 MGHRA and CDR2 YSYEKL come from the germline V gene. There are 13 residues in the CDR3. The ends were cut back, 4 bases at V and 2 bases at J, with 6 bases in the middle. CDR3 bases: TGCGCCAGCAGCCTACAGGGCAATCAGCCCCAGCATTTT. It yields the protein CASSLQGNQPQHF.

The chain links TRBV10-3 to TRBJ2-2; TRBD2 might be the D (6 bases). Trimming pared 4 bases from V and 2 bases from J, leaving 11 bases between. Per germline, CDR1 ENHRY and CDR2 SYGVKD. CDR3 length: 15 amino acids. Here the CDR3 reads CAISGERVNTGELFF. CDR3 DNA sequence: TGTGCCATCAGTGGTGAGCGGGTAAACACCGGGGAGCTGTTTTTT.

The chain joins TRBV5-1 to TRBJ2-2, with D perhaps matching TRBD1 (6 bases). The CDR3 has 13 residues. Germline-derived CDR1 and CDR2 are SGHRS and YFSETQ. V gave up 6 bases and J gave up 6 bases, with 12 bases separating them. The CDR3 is CASNVGGAGELFF. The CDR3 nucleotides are TGCGCCAGCAACGTAGGGGGTGCCGGGGAGCTGTTTTTT.

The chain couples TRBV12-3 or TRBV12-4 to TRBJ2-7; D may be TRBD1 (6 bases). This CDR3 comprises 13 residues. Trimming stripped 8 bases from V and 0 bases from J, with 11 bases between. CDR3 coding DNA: TGTGCCAGCTCCGGACAGATCTCCTACGAGCAGTACTTC. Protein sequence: CASSGQISYEQYF.

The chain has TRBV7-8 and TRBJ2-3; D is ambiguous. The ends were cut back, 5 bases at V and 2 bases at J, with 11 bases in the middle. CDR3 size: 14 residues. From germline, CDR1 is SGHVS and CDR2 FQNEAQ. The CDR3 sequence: CASSLLLLTDTQYF. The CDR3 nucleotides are TGTGCCAGCAGCCTCCTCCTCCTCACAGATACGCAGTATTTT.

The CDR3 here is CASSPGQGTFTEAFF. The DNA for the CDR3 is TGTGCCAGCTCACCGGGGCAGGGTACGTTCACTGAAGCTTTCTTT. This chain links TRBV18 with TRBJ1-1; D is possibly TRBD1 (5 bases). The CDR3 has 15 residues. Germline V gives CDR1 KGHSH, CDR2 LQKENI. V lost 3 bases and J 4 bases, leaving 15 bases between the germline ends.

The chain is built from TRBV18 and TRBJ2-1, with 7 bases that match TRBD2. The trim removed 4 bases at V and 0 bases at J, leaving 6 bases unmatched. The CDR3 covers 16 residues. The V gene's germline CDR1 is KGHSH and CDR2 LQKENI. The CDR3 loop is CASSQDGRSSYNEQFF. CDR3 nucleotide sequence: TGTGCCAGCTCACAGGACGGGAGGTCCTCCTACAATGAGCAGTTCTTC.

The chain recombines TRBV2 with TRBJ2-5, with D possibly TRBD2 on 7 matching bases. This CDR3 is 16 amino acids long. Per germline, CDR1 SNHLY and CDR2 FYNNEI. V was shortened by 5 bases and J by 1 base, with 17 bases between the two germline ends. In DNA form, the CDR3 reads TGTGCCAGCAGTCGGGGGGCGTCGGGACTCCAAGAGACCCAGTACTTC. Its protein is CASSRGASGLQETQYF.

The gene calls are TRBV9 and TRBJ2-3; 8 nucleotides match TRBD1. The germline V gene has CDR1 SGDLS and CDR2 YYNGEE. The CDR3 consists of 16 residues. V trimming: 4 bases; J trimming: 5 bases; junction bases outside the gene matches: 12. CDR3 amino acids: CASSSLSRGQGDTQYF. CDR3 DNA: TGTGCCAGCAGCTCCCTCTCCCGCGGACAGGGAGATACGCAGTATTTT.

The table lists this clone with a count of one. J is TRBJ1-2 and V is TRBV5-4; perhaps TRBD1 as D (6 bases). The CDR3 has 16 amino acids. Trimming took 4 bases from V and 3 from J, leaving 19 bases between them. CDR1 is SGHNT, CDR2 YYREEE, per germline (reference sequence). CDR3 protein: CASSPGPTGSDYGYTF. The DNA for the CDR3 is TGTGCCAGCAGCCCTGGCCCTACAGGGTCGGACTATGGCTACACCTTC.

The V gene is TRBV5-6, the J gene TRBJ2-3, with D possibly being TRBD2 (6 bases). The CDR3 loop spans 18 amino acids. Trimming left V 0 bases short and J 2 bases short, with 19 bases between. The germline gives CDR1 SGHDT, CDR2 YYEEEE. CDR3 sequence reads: CASSLGRKMTSLTDTQYF. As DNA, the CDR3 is TGTGCCAGCAGCTTGGGCCGGAAGATGACTAGTCTCACAGATACGCAGTATTTT.

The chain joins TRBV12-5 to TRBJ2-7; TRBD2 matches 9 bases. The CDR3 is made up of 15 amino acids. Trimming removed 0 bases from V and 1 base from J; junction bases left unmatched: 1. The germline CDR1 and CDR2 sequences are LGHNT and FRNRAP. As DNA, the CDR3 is TGTGCTAGTGGTTTGGTAGCGGGGGGATCCTACGAGCAGTACTTC. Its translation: CASGLVAGGSYEQYF.

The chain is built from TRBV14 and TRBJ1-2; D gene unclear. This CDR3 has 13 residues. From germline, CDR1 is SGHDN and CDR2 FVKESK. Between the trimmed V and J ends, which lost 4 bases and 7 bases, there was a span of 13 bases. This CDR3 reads CASSPSPGSGYTF. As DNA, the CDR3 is TGTGCCAGCAGCCCTTCTCCGGGGTCTGGCTACACCTTC.

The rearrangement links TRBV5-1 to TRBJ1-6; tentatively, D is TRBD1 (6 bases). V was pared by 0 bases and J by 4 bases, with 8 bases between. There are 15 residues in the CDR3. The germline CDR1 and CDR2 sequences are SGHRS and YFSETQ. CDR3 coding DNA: TGCGCCAGCAGCTTGGAACAGGGATATAATTCACCCCTCCACTTT. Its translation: CASSLEQGYNSPLHF.

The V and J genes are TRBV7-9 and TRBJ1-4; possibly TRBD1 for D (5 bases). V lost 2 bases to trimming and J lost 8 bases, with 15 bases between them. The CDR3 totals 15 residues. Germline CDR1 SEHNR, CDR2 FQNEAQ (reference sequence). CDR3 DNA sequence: TGTGCCAGCAGCTTACGGGGGACTATTGAGGAAAAACTGTTTTTT. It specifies CASSLRGTIEEKLFF.

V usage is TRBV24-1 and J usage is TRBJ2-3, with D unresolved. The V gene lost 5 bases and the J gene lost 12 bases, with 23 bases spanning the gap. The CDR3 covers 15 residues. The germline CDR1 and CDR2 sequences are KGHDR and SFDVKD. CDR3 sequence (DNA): TGTGCCACCAGTGCCCAGCCATCGAGGAAGACCTTTCAGTATTTT. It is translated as CATSAQPSRKTFQYF.